This entry lists 22 T cell receptor beta chains sequenced from one sample in a study of cytomegalovirus exposure and HLA in healthy donors. PCR used 60 Vbeta primers and 13 Jbeta primers. Some clones are missing from TCRdb's copy, which holds only in-frame ones; the method was immunoSEQ multiplex PCR. The sample records about 60,000 clones, more than 65% being singletons. Specimen: PBMCs. These receptors all come from a woman aged 25 to 45 in good health and CMV-seronegative.

The chain employs TRBV6-5 and TRBJ2-3; the D is unclear. The CDR3 has 14 residues. Trimming stripped 5 bases from V and 9 bases from J, with 18 bases between. CDR1 is MNHEY, CDR2 SVGAGI, per germline. The CDR3 coding sequence is TGTGCCAGCAGTCCCAGAAGAATAAAATCAACGCAGTATTTT. It translates to CASSPRRIKSTQYF.

The genes are TRBV7-2 and TRBJ2-1, with 8 bases aligning to TRBD1. Germline V gives CDR1 SGHTA, CDR2 FQGNSA. V lost 6 bases and J lost 2; bases outside the gene matches: 9. The CDR3 contains 16 residues. CDR3 in DNA: TGTGCCAGCAGTCCAGCCCGGACAGGGCCCTACAATGAGCAGTTCTTC. Its translation: CASSPARTGPYNEQFF.

V usage is TRBV9 and J usage is TRBJ2-3; the D gene is possibly TRBD2 (6 bases). The V and J ends lost 0 bases and 4 bases respectively, with 15 bases between them. This CDR3 is built from 16 residues. Per germline, CDR1 SGDLS and CDR2 YYNGEE. The CDR3: CASSVVWRARADTQYF. The CDR3 DNA reads as TGTGCCAGCAGCGTAGTGTGGAGGGCCAGGGCAGATACGCAGTATTTT.

The chain is built from TRBV30 and TRBJ1-3; perhaps TRBD1 as D (5 bases). V lost 0 bases to trimming and J lost 11 bases, with 8 bases between them. The CDR3 spans 11 residues. Looked up from germline, CDR1 is GTSNPN and CDR2 is SVGIG (reference sequence). In DNA form, the CDR3 reads TGTGCCTGGAGTGTAGGGGAGGCCATATATTTT. Translation gives CAWSVGEAIYF.

This rearrangement joins TRBV9 to TRBJ2-3, with a possible D match to TRBD1 (6 bases). This CDR3 is built from 13 residues. V was shortened by 3 bases and J by 6 bases, with 11 bases between the two germline ends. Germline V gene data show CDR1 as SGDLS and CDR2 as YYNGEE. This CDR3 is CASSATGSDTQYF. In nucleotides, the CDR3 is TGTGCCAGCAGCGCTACAGGGTCCGATACGCAGTATTTT.

The genes are TRBV4-1 and TRBJ1-2, with 7 positions matching TRBD1. In germline, CDR1 is MGHRA, CDR2 YSYEKL. The CDR3 length is 16 residues. The J segment lost 4 bases and the V segment lost 6 bases, leaving 14 bases of the junction unmatched. The CDR3 reads CASRAPLQGPSYGYTF. CDR3 coding DNA: TGCGCCAGCAGAGCCCCATTACAGGGGCCTAGCTATGGCTACACCTTC.

The genes are TRBV10-3 and TRBJ1-2; D remains unclear. Looked up from germline, CDR1 is ENHRY and CDR2 is SYGVKD. CDR3 length equals 15 residues. The V end was cut by 0 bases, the J end by 4 bases, with 12 bases between. The CDR3 DNA is TGTGCCATCAGTGAGTCAGCCGGGAAGAGCTATGGCTACACCTTC. Its translation: CAISESAGKSYGYTF.

The chain couples TRBV5-8 to TRBJ2-3; 7 positions agree with TRBD1. The germline gives CDR1 SGHTS, CDR2 YDEGEE. This CDR3 region has 14 residues. V gave up 4 bases and J gave up 1 base; unmatched junction bases: 3. CDR3: CASSLGGGTDTQYF. The CDR3 DNA is TGTGCCAGCAGCCTAGGGGGCGGCACAGATACGCAGTATTTT.

This chain connects TRBV5-1 to TRBJ2-5, with D perhaps TRBD2 (6 bases). The germline V gene has CDR1 SGHRS and CDR2 YFSETQ. V was clipped by 4 bases and J by 3 bases, with 13 bases between them. This CDR3 spans 14 amino acids. The CDR3 DNA reads as TGCGCCAGCAGCCAGGGAGGAGGCGAAGAGACCCAGTACTTC. It specifies CASSQGGGEETQYF.

The gene calls are TRBV10-3 and TRBJ1-1, with 7 bases lining up with TRBD1. CDR1 is ENHRY, CDR2 SYGVKD, per germline. The CDR3 totals 14 residues. J lost 3 bases, V lost 3 bases, and 4 bases had no gene match. The CDR3 nucleotides are TGTGCCATCAGTGAACTTACAGGGGACACTGAAGCTTTCTTT. Protein product: CAISELTGDTEAFF.

The gene calls are TRBV9 and TRBJ1-4; possible D gene TRBD1, 6 bases. The germline CDR1 and CDR2 sequences are SGDLS and YYNGEE. V dropped 0 bases and J dropped 8 bases, with 14 bases sitting between them. This CDR3 spans 15 amino acids. CDR3 DNA sequence: TGTGCCAGCAGCGTAGTAGGGGGAGAAGACGAAAAACTGTTTTTT. Residues: CASSVVGGEDEKLFF.

This sequence joins TRBV19 and TRBJ1-1; D remains ambiguous. The CDR3 extends over 11 amino acids. Germline lookup yields CDR1 LNHDA and CDR2 SQIVND (reference sequence). The V and J ends lost 1 base and 7 bases respectively, with 4 bases between them. The CDR3 sequence: CASSIGSEAFF. The CDR3 DNA sequence: TGTGCCAGTAGTATAGGGAGTGAAGCTTTCTTT. Supplemented by reference TRBV19 and TRBJ1-1, the full variable domain reads DGGITQSPKYLFRKEGQNVTLSCEQNLNHDAMYWYRQDPGQGLRLIYYSQIVNDFQKGDIAEGYSVSREKKESFPLTVTSAQKNPTAFYLCASSIGSEAFFGQGTRLTVV.

The CDR3 nucleotides read TGTGCCATCAGTGCAGCGGGGGAGGCAGATACGCAGTATTTT. Its translation: CAISAAGEADTQYF. The chain links TRBV10-3 to TRBJ2-3, with 8 positions matching TRBD2. The CDR3 consists of 14 residues. Per the germline V gene, CDR1 is ENHRY and CDR2 is SYGVKD. With 4 bases clipped from V and 4 bases from J, the junction kept 4 bases outside the gene matches.

V gene TRBV20-1 combines with J gene TRBJ1-2; perhaps TRBD1 as D (5 bases). Trimming stripped 1 base from V and 9 bases from J, with 9 bases between. Germline-derived CDR1 and CDR2 are DFQATT and SNEGSKA (reference sequence). The CDR3 covers 11 residues. The CDR3: CSARGDSSYTF. CDR3 DNA: TGCAGTGCTAGAGGGGACTCTAGCTACACCTTC.

The chain combines TRBV11-2 with TRBJ2-7, with 7 positions matching TRBD1. Trimming took 5 bases from V and 5 from J; bases not matched to a gene: 6. The CDR3 runs to 13 residues. The germline V gene encodes CDR1 SGHAT and CDR2 FQNNGV. This chain's CDR3 is CASSRGQAHEQYF. In nucleotides, the CDR3 is TGTGCCAGCAGCAGAGGACAGGCCCACGAGCAGTACTTC.

This clone was seen a few times. The rearrangement joins TRBV4-3 to TRBJ1-1, with TRBD1 matching over 8 bases. This CDR3 spans 17 amino acids. From germline, CDR1 is LGHNA and CDR2 YSLEER. After removal of 0 bases from V and 2 bases from J, the junction contained 8 bases not matched to a gene. CDR3 region: CASSQDRAGGLNTEAFF. CDR3 coding DNA: TGCGCCAGCAGCCAAGATCGGGCAGGGGGCCTTAACACTGAAGCTTTCTTT.

V and J are TRBV9 and TRBJ2-5; TRBD2 agrees at 14 bases. Germline V gives CDR1 SGDLS, CDR2 YYNGEE. The junction had 10 bases not matched to a gene; V was cut back by 4 bases and J by 5 bases. This CDR3 spans 17 amino acids. CDR3 nucleotide sequence: TGTGCCAGCAGCCCGGGACTAGCGGGGGCCTCGGGGGAGACCCAGTACTTC. Encoded protein: CASSPGLAGASGETQYF. The entire variable domain, with the rest obtained from reference TRBV9 and TRBJ2-5, is as follows: DSGVTQTPKHLITATGQRVTLRCSPRSGDLSVYWYQQSLDQGLQFLIQYYNGEERAKGNILERFSAQQFPDLHSELNLSSLELGDSALYFCASSPGLAGASGETQYFGPGTRLLVL.

The V call is TRBV5-4, the J call TRBJ2-2; the match to TRBD2 covers 11 bases. Germline CDR1 and CDR2: SGHNT and YYREEE (reference sequence). CDR3 size: 16 residues. The junction had 2 bases not matched to a gene; V was cut back by 2 bases and J by 2 bases. CDR3 nucleotide sequence: TGTGCCAGCAGCTTTAGCGGGGGGGCAAACACCGGGGAGCTGTTTTTT. Translated: CASSFSGGANTGELFF.

V usage is TRBV29-1 and J usage is TRBJ1-1; 9 bases map to TRBD1. The J segment lost 0 bases and the V segment lost 5 bases, leaving 1 base of the junction unmatched. Germline-derived CDR1 and CDR2 are SQVTM and ANQGSEA. This CDR3 contains 13 residues. The CDR3 coding sequence is TGCAGCGTTCGGACAGGGGTGAACACTGAAGCTTTCTTT. It is translated as CSVRTGVNTEAFF.

This chain joins TRBV2 and TRBJ2-2; 11 positions agree with TRBD2. Germline trimming cut 3 bases from V and 3 bases from J; bases unmatched to any gene: 6. CDR1 and CDR2 from the germline V gene are SNHLY and FYNNEI. This CDR3 has 17 residues. CDR3 protein: CASSELAGGPDTGELFF. In DNA, the CDR3 is TGTGCCAGCAGTGAGTTAGCGGGGGGGCCAGACACCGGGGAGCTGTTTTTT.

The chain has TRBV7-6 and TRBJ2-5, with 11 bases matching TRBD2. Germline lookup yields CDR1 SGHVS and CDR2 FNYEAQ. The junction had 13 bases not matched to a gene; V was cut back by 8 bases and J by 2 bases. There are 17 residues in the CDR3. In DNA form, the CDR3 reads TGTGCCAGCTCCCCGGGGGTAGCGGGGGGGCAACAAGAGACCCAGTACTTC. Translation: CASSPGVAGGQQETQYF.

V is TRBV30 and J is TRBJ1-1, with D hard to call. V lost 0 bases, J lost 3 bases, and 8 bases lay in between. The CDR3 is made up of 13 amino acids. Germline V gene lookup returns CDR1 GTSNPN and CDR2 SVGIG (reference sequence). The CDR3 coding sequence is TGTGCCTGGAGTGTAATAGGAGACACTGAAGCTTTCTTT. Translation gives CAWSVIGDTEAFF. The full variable domain, its missing parts supplied by reference TRBV30 and TRBJ1-1, is SQTIHQWPATLVQPVGSPLSLECTVEGTSNPNLYWYRQAAGRGLQLLFYSVGIGQISSEVPQNLSASRPQDRQFILSSKKLLLSDSGFYLCAWSVIGDTEAFFGQGTRLTVV.